The 20 T cell receptor beta chains below were found in one sample sequenced in a study of T-cell memory formation after mild COVID-19. MiXCR, applied by TCRdb to the 5' RACE reads, yields one record per CDR3 protein. The sample holds a few hundred thousand distinct CDR3 sequences, 15% seen once. Sequencing was carried out using PBMCs or a T cell subset sorted from them (not recorded which). The source is a man in his late teens or twenties who had mild COVID-19 (a few samples of this study predate the infection). Cell type and time point are not known.

This clonotype was observed a few times. The V call is TRBV18, the J call TRBJ2-5; possible D gene TRBD2, 6 bases. The CDR3 is 13 residues long. Looked up from germline, CDR1 is KGHSH and CDR2 is LQKENI. Trimming shortened V by 7 bases and J by 2 bases, and 11 bases separated the two germline ends. CDR3 protein: CASCLRGQETQYF. CDR3 coding DNA: TGTGCCAGCTGTCTTCGGGGGCAAGAGACCCAGTACTTC.

The CDR3 coding sequence is TGTGCCAGCAGCTCAGCCCTCTGGGGGGTGGGCAATGAGCAGTTCTTC. Protein product: CASSSALWGVGNEQFF. The genes are TRBV3-1 and TRBJ2-1, with a possible D match to TRBD2 (6 bases). The V gene's germline CDR1 is LGHDT and CDR2 YNNKEL (reference sequence). The CDR3 sequence is 16 residues long. V lost 5 bases to trimming and J lost 6 bases, with 20 bases between them.

The chain recombines TRBV5-1 with TRBJ2-1; D remains ambiguous. Trimming took 5 bases from V and 4 from J, leaving 10 bases between them. The CDR3 is 13 amino acids. CDR1 is SGHRS and CDR2 is YFSETQ in the germline V gene. In nucleotides, the CDR3 is TGCGCCAGCAGGCACACCACTTACAATGAGCAGTTCTTC. This translates into CASRHTTYNEQFF.

This chain uses TRBV29-1 with TRBJ2-5; 13 bases align to TRBD2. Trimming took 8 bases from V and 5 from J; bases not matched to a gene: 11. CDR1 is SQVTM and CDR2 is ANQGSEA in the germline V gene. This CDR3 is 15 amino acids long. The CDR3 loop reads CSIRTSGGPEETQYF. Written as DNA, the CDR3 is TGCAGCATCAGGACTAGCGGGGGCCCCGAGGAGACCCAGTACTTC.

The genes are TRBV20-1 and TRBJ2-1, with 8 nucleotides matching TRBD2. CDR1 and CDR2 from the germline V gene are DFQATT and SNEGSKA (reference sequence). V gave up 2 bases and J gave up 9 bases; unmatched junction bases: 6. The CDR3 totals 13 residues. The CDR3 DNA reads as TGCAGTGCTAGATCGGGAGGGGACGTTGAGCAGTTCTTC. It encodes CSARSGGDVEQFF.

The CDR3 protein is CASSLVLAGPIGTDTQYF. CDR3 nucleotide sequence: TGTGCCAGCAGCTTAGTACTAGCGGGGCCTATTGGTACAGATACGCAGTATTTT. The chain uses TRBV7-2 and TRBJ2-3, with TRBD2 matching over 10 bases. Germline-derived CDR1 and CDR2 are SGHTA and FQGNSA. V gave up 1 base and J gave up 3 bases; unmatched junction bases: 10. The CDR3 spans 18 residues.

This clonotype was recorded many times. V gene TRBV20-1 combines with J gene TRBJ2-6; maybe TRBD1 (5 bases). CDR3 length: 13 residues. CDR1 DFQATT and CDR2 SNEGSKA come from the germline V gene (reference sequence). The V end was cut by 5 bases, the J end by 0 bases, with 5 bases between. CDR3 coding DNA: TGCAGTGCTGACAGCTCTGGGGCCAACGTCCTGACTTTC. Translated, it gives CSADSSGANVLTF.

This clonotype was counted only a few times. The chain combines TRBV10-2 with TRBJ2-3; D possibly corresponds to TRBD2 (5 bases). Trimming stripped 3 bases from V and 4 bases from J, with 14 bases between. Per the germline V gene, CDR1 is WSHSY and CDR2 is SAAADI. The CDR3 covers 15 residues. CDR3 region: CASSESGSGSDTQYF. CDR3 DNA sequence: TGCGCCAGCAGTGAATCGGGGTCTGGGTCAGATACGCAGTATTTT.

This clonotype was seen repeatedly, ten times or more. The chain carries TRBV7-2 and TRBJ1-2, with unresolved D. Germline V CDR1 and CDR2: SGHTA, FQGNSA. V was cut by 1 base and J by 6 bases, with 9 bases left in between. The CDR3 loop spans 13 amino acids. This chain's CDR3 is CASSLGPLDGYTF. The DNA of the CDR3 is TGTGCCAGCAGCTTAGGTCCCCTAGATGGCTACACCTTC.

This clonotype was seen a few times. J is TRBJ1-3 and V is TRBV24-1, with D perhaps matching TRBD1 (5 bases). The CDR3 length is 18 residues. CDR1 and CDR2 (germline): KGHDR, SFDVKD. Trimming left V 2 bases short and J 4 bases short, with 20 bases between. The CDR3 spells CATSDSGGGPATGNTIYF. CDR3 DNA sequence: TGTGCCACCAGTGATTCGGGGGGGGGACCTGCCACCGGAAACACCATATATTTT.

The V gene is TRBV6-5, the J gene TRBJ1-1; D is unresolved. The CDR3 totals 15 residues. Germline V gene lookup returns CDR1 MNHEY and CDR2 SVGAGI. V was cut by 0 bases and J by 3 bases, with 11 bases left in between. CDR3: CASSYSTLRDTEAFF. Here the CDR3 DNA reads TGTGCCAGCAGTTACTCGACCCTAAGGGACACTGAAGCTTTCTTT.

The chain is built from TRBV10-2 and TRBJ2-4; either TRBD1 or TRBD2 may fit D (5 bases each). The germline gives CDR1 WSHSY, CDR2 SAAADI. The CDR3 spans 14 residues. The V end lost 6 bases, the J end lost 0 bases, and 9 bases lay between the germline ends. The CDR3 sequence is CASRRGVAKNIQYF. DNA for the CDR3: TGCGCCAGCAGGAGGGGCGTAGCCAAAAACATTCAGTACTTC.

The chain employs TRBV7-8 and TRBJ2-2; TRBD2 is a possible D gene (6 bases). V lost 5 bases to trimming and J lost 7 bases, with 17 bases between them. The CDR3 has 15 residues. Germline V gene data show CDR1 as SGHVS and CDR2 as FQNEAQ. CDR3 in DNA: TGTGCCAGCAGCGGGCCGGGACTTCGGGGCGGGGAGCTGTTTTTT. It translates to CASSGPGLRGGELFF.

In this sample, this clonotype turned up a few times. The chain employs TRBV12-3 or TRBV12-4 and TRBJ2-2; D may be TRBD2 (5 bases). This CDR3 region has 14 residues. The ends were cut back, 4 bases at V and 8 bases at J, with 14 bases in the middle. CDR3 DNA: TGTGCCAGCAGTTCGAGGGTGCAAGTTGGGGAGCTGTTTTTT. Its protein is CASSSRVQVGELFF.

This clonotype has a handful of counts. The chain employs TRBV27 and TRBJ2-5; 9 bases are shared with TRBD2. The CDR3 extends over 15 amino acids. Germline lookup yields CDR1 MNHEY and CDR2 SMNVEV (reference sequence). V lost 6 bases and J lost 2; bases outside the gene matches: 7. The CDR3 reads CASREEAGGQETQYF. For the CDR3, the DNA is TGTGCCAGCAGGGAGGAAGCGGGGGGTCAAGAGACCCAGTACTTC.

This clonotype came up many times. The chain uses TRBV7-2 and TRBJ2-5; either TRBD1 or TRBD2 may fit D (5 bases each). Germline V gives CDR1 SGHTA, CDR2 FQGNSA. This CDR3 has 11 amino acids. V lost 4 bases and J lost 5, with 5 bases in between. This CDR3 is CASSWGETQYF. The CDR3 DNA reads TGTGCCAGCAGCTGGGGGGAGACCCAGTACTTC.

This rearrangement joins TRBV12-3 or TRBV12-4 to TRBJ2-5, with D tentatively TRBD1 (6 bases). V shed 6 bases and J shed 0 bases, with 11 bases lying between them. CDR3 size: 14 residues. The CDR3 DNA follows: TGTGCCAGCAGGCTTGACAGGAACCAAGAGACCCAGTACTTC. This sequence encodes CASRLDRNQETQYF.

This clonotype was seen a handful of times. This chain connects TRBV6-2 or TRBV6-3 to TRBJ2-2, with D perhaps matching TRBD1 or TRBD2 (5 bases each). The CDR3 totals 13 residues. CDR1 and CDR2 from the germline V gene are MNHEY and SVGEGT. Between the trimmed V and J ends, which lost 7 bases and 4 bases, there was a span of 10 bases. The CDR3 sequence is CASMGVRTGELFF. CDR3 in DNA: TGTGCCAGCATGGGGGTACGCACCGGGGAGCTGTTTTTT.

This clonotype showed up just a few times. The chain recombines TRBV19 with TRBJ1-2, with D uncertain. This CDR3 is 15 amino acids long. Trimming took 6 bases from V and 5 from J, leaving 19 bases between them. Germline CDR1 and CDR2: LNHDA and SQIVND (reference sequence). Here the CDR3 reads CASSAPDSEGYGYTF. CDR3 in DNA: TGTGCCAGTAGCGCTCCTGATTCGGAGGGATATGGCTACACCTTC.

This clonotype was counted only a few times. The chain recombines TRBV11-2 with TRBJ1-1, with D possibly matching TRBD1 (6 bases). Germline V gene sequence: CDR1 SGHAT, CDR2 FQNNGV. The length of the CDR3 is 14 residues. The V and J ends lost 1 base and 9 bases respectively, with 15 bases between them. CDR3: CASSLGGPGRQAFF. The CDR3, as DNA: TGTGCCAGCAGCTTAGGGGGGCCAGGACGCCAAGCTTTCTTT.